A single TCR beta chain is shown here with its context. The target antigen is unknown. This entry belongs to a study of shared clonotypes between healthy human individuals. Study at large: Each donor's CD4 naive and CD4 memory cells filled three plates apiece, CD8 naive two, and CD8 memory one. Study results and limitations: Shared clonotypes: roughly 4.5% naive CD4, about 3.3% naive CD8, 2% to 2.5% memory CD4, 0.4% memory CD8.

Assay used: immunoSEQ multiplex PCR; TCRdb lists only in-frame clones, some missing. This table has about 2 million clones, approximately 94% appearing once. CD45RO-negative, CCR7-selected cells formed the naive CD8 fraction, which excluded terminally differentiated effector memory CD45RA+ cells. The V gene's germline CDR1 is MGHRA and CDR2 YSYEKL. Trimming left V 4 bases short and J 7 bases short, with 13 bases between. There are 13 residues in the CDR3. The chain employs TRBV4-1 and TRBJ1-1; D is unresolved. This clonotype originated in a man aged 18-30 years in good health. Sequenced sample: naive CD8+ T cells sorted from blood. In DNA, the CDR3 is TGCGCCAGCAGCCTAGGCGCCAGCTTTGAAGCTTTCTTT. It codes for CASSLGASFEAFF.